The 8 T cell receptor beta chains given below trace back to one sample, sequenced in a study of OX40 agonist ivuxolimab in advanced cancers. Some clones are missing from TCRdb's copy, which holds only in-frame ones; the method was immunoSEQ multiplex PCR. The sample records roughly 120,000 clones, over 85% being singletons. The sample here was CD4+ or CD8+ T cells sorted from blood, taken in a trial of the OX40 agonist ivuxolimab. Every receptor here comes from an adult with an advanced solid tumor such as melanoma, head and neck, liver or kidney cancer.

The chain is built from TRBV4-1 and TRBJ1-2; D remains ambiguous. The CDR3 totals 15 residues. Germline-derived CDR1 and CDR2 are MGHRA and YSYEKL. The V end was cut by 1 base, the J end by 3 bases, with 12 bases between. CDR3 coding DNA: TGCGCCAGCAGCCAAGGTCGGGCCTCGGACTATGGCTACACCTTC. Amino acid sequence: CASSQGRASDYGYTF.

The chain joins TRBV19 to TRBJ1-2; 8 bases line up with TRBD1. CDR1 LNHDA and CDR2 SQIVND come from the germline V gene (reference sequence). There are 13 residues in the CDR3. The V and J ends lost 5 bases and 3 bases, in that order; junction bases with no gene match: 2. As DNA, the CDR3 is TGTGCCAGTAGTCAGACAGGGGACTATGGCTACACCTTC. Its protein product is CASSQTGDYGYTF.

This rearrangement joins TRBV30 to TRBJ1-5; TRBD1 matches 7 bases. J lost 0 bases, V lost 5 bases, and 10 bases had no gene match. This CDR3 has 16 residues. Germline loops: CDR1 GTSNPN, CDR2 SVGIG (reference sequence). CDR3 protein: CAWGPGTVYSNQPQHF. The CDR3 DNA follows: TGTGCCTGGGGCCCCGGGACAGTGTATAGCAATCAGCCCCAGCATTTT.

This clone turned up a few times. The chain uses TRBV7-2 and TRBJ2-7; the D gene is possibly TRBD2 (6 bases). Germline CDR1 is SGHTA and CDR2 is FQGNSA. CDR3 length: 17 amino acids. Trimming removed 4 bases from V and 0 bases from J, with 19 bases in between. The CDR3 bases are TGTGCCAGCAGCTACGCTTGGGCTAGCGAGGGCTCCTACGAGCAGTACTTC. Residues: CASSYAWASEGSYEQYF.

The chain has TRBV30 and TRBJ2-5; no definite D call. This CDR3 contains 15 residues. V dropped 0 bases and J dropped 2 bases, with 13 bases sitting between them. Germline V CDR1 and CDR2: GTSNPN, SVGIG (reference sequence). The CDR3 loop reads CAWSVTLRFQETQYF. CDR3 bases: TGTGCCTGGAGTGTAACTTTAAGATTTCAAGAGACCCAGTACTTC.

The chain couples TRBV18 to TRBJ1-2; D unresolved. Trimming pared 4 bases from V and 8 bases from J, leaving 11 bases between. This CDR3 has 12 residues. CDR1 and CDR2 (germline): KGHSH, LQKENI. Written as DNA, the CDR3 is TGTGCCAGCTCACTGGATACGGGCGGCTACACCTTC. This codes for CASSLDTGGYTF.

The chain recombines TRBV5-3 with TRBJ1-3; D is uncertain. TRBV5-3 is known as an ORF, though its function is uncertain. This CDR3 region has 17 residues. V was cut by 1 base and J by 0 bases, with 14 bases left in between. CDR3 coding DNA: TGTGCCAGAAGCTTGCCCACCGCAGCGCGCTCTGGAAACACCATATATTTT. Translation: CARSLPTAARSGNTIYF.

This rearrangement joins TRBV28 to TRBJ1-4; the match to TRBD1 covers 11 bases. Germline loops: CDR1 MDHEN, CDR2 SYDVKM. J gave up 7 bases and V 4 bases, and 5 bases lay outside the gene matches. This CDR3 is built from 15 residues. The CDR3 loop is CASSWTGGAGEKLFF. The CDR3 region has the DNA TGTGCCAGCAGTTGGACAGGGGGCGCGGGTGAAAAACTGTTTTTT.